One and the same sample provided the 13 T cell receptor beta chains below, sequenced in a study of technical replicates of blood from several donors (dated by TCRdb to 2016 to 2017). The library was made by the immunoSEQ multiplex PCR assay. TCRdb provides this immuneACCESS table in a form limited to in-frame rearrangements. Some clones are lacking; in checked studies, under half of them reflect an unresolved V gene, and why the rest are absent is not known. This sample lists fewer than 110,000 clones; 96% were detected once. 0.2% to 0.25% of the sample rests with the top ten. The specimen was T cells isolated from PBMCs. Receptor source: a human donor in good health.

This clone has only a few counts. The chain recombines TRBV30 with TRBJ1-1; 10 nucleotides align to TRBD1. Germline lookup yields CDR1 GTSNPN and CDR2 SVGIG (reference sequence). CDR3 length: 17 amino acids. V lost 2 bases and J lost 0; bases outside the gene matches: 9. This chain's CDR3 is CAWSKDRGTLMNTEAFF. The CDR3 region has the DNA TGTGCCTGGAGTAAGGACAGGGGGACTCTAATGAACACTGAAGCTTTCTTT.

The J gene is TRBJ1-1, the V gene TRBV10-1, with 8 bases fitting TRBD1. This CDR3 spans 15 amino acids. Germline V CDR1 and CDR2: WNHNN, SYGVQD (reference sequence). With 6 bases clipped from V and 0 bases from J, the junction kept 6 bases outside the gene matches. CDR3: CASSRATGVNTEAFF. CDR3 DNA: TGCGCCAGCAGCCGAGCGACAGGGGTGAACACTGAAGCTTTCTTT.

V gene TRBV6-5 combines with J gene TRBJ2-1; 7 nucleotides align to TRBD2. Losses at the gene ends were 2 bases for V and 8 bases for J; bases not matched to a gene: 12. From germline, CDR1 is MNHEY and CDR2 SVGAGI. This CDR3 region has 16 residues. The CDR3 spells CASSYESAPRGDEQFF. CDR3 bases: TGTGCCAGCAGTTACGAGTCGGCCCCCCGGGGGGATGAGCAGTTCTTC.

The chain links TRBV7-9 to TRBJ1-1, with a possible D match to TRBD1 (5 bases). Trimming took 4 bases from V and 7 from J, leaving 10 bases between them. The CDR3 sequence is 12 residues long. Germline V gives CDR1 SEHNR, CDR2 FQNEAQ (reference sequence). The CDR3 nucleotides are TGTGCCAGCAGCTACGGGGGAAGTGAAGCTTTCTTT. Encoded protein: CASSYGGSEAFF.

This rearrangement joins TRBV4-1 to TRBJ1-5; D may be TRBD1 (5 bases). V was clipped by 1 base and J by 1 base, with 11 bases between them. The CDR3 is 16 residues long. In germline, CDR1 is MGHRA, CDR2 YSYEKL. The CDR3 DNA sequence: TGCGCCAGCAGCCAAGTATCAGGGTTGAGCAATCAGCCCCAGCATTTT. Its translation: CASSQVSGLSNQPQHF.

J is TRBJ1-6 and V is TRBV13, with TRBD1 identical over 7 bases. Per germline, CDR1 PRHDT and CDR2 FYEKMQ (reference sequence). The J segment lost 0 bases and the V segment lost 4 bases, leaving 3 bases of the junction unmatched. The length of the CDR3 is 16 residues. The CDR3 region is CASSSQGSSYNSPLHF. The CDR3 DNA is TGTGCCAGCAGCTCACAGGGGAGCTCCTATAATTCACCCCTCCACTTT. Looking up the rest from reference TRBV13 and TRBJ1-6 gives the full variable domain: AAGVIQSPRHLIKEKRETATLKCYPIPRHDTVYWYQQGPGQDPQFLISFYEKMQSDKGSIPDRFSAQQFSDYHSELNMSSLELGDSALYFCASSSQGSSYNSPLHFGNGTRLTVT.

The chain uses TRBV6-1 and TRBJ1-1; D is unresolved. CDR1 is MNHNS and CDR2 is SASEGT in the germline V gene. V was shortened by 6 bases and J by 1 base, with 9 bases between the two germline ends. There are 13 residues in the CDR3. This CDR3 is CASSRGRNTEAFF. The CDR3 DNA follows: TGTGCCAGCAGCCGCGGGAGGAACACTGAAGCTTTCTTT.

The CDR3 loop is CAWSPPSSYNEQFF. CDR3 sequence (DNA): TGTGCCTGGAGCCCCCCGAGCTCCTACAATGAGCAGTTCTTC. The J gene is TRBJ2-1, the V gene TRBV30; D ambiguous. The CDR3 is 14 amino acids. Germline CDR1 is GTSNPN and CDR2 is SVGIG (reference sequence). Trimming removed 3 bases at V and 0 bases at J, with 9 bases between.

The chain has TRBV29-1 and TRBJ2-5, with D possibly matching TRBD1 (7 bases). The V gene's germline CDR1 is SQVTM and CDR2 ANQGSEA. V lost 6 bases and J lost 5, with 16 bases in between. The CDR3 has 13 residues. CDR3 DNA sequence: TGCAGCGTGGTGACTAGGGGGCCGGAGACCCAGTACTTC. This encodes CSVVTRGPETQYF.

This rearrangement joins TRBV6-1 to TRBJ2-4; a weak D match, TRBD2 (6 bases). Deletions cut 4 bases from V and 6 bases from J, with 13 bases between. CDR3 length: 14 residues. Germline CDR1 is MNHNS and CDR2 is SASEGT. CDR3 in DNA: TGTGCCAGCAGTGGACTAGTGGGGGGAAACATTCAGTACTTC. This gives the protein CASSGLVGGNIQYF.

The chain combines TRBV10-3 with TRBJ1-3; 7 bases map to TRBD1. CDR1 ENHRY and CDR2 SYGVKD come from the germline V gene. J was trimmed by 2 bases and V by 11 bases; bases with no gene match: 0. CDR3 size: 11 residues. DNA for the CDR3: TGTGCCCAGGGGGCTGGAAACACCATATATTTT. Translation: CAQGAGNTIYF.

This clone was counted a single time. The chain has TRBV2 and TRBJ1-2; 7 bases line up with TRBD1. The CDR3 runs 15 residues. In germline, CDR1 is SNHLY, CDR2 FYNNEI. V lost 2 bases and J lost 7; bases outside the gene matches: 10. Here the CDR3 reads CASSETGQNFGGYTF. The CDR3 nucleotides read TGTGCCAGCAGTGAAACGGGACAGAACTTTGGTGGCTACACCTTC. Based on the CDR3 plus reference TRBV2 and TRBJ1-2, the full variable domain is EPEVTQTPSHQVTQMGQEVILRCVPISNHLYFYWYRQILGQKVEFLVSFYNNEISEKSEIFDDQFSVERPDGSNFTLKIRSTKLEDSAMYFCASSETGQNFGGYTFGSGTRLTVV.

In DNA form, the CDR3 reads TGTGCCAGCAGCCTAAGACAGGGGAACACTGAAGCTTTCTTT. Translation: CASSLRQGNTEAFF. The chain couples TRBV21-1 to TRBJ1-1; TRBD1 was called by the table and not checked on the DNA. TRBV21-1 is a pseudogene. This CDR3 contains 14 residues.